This TCR beta chain was recorded in a study of blood T cell repertoires in COVID-19 (dated by TCRdb to about 2020). The study in broad terms: Samples from collaborators originated in the United States, Italy and Spain and spanned both the acute and convalescent phases of COVID-19. Nearly every sample came with metadata listing a de-identified subject ID, COVID-19 status, age in years and sex. Where available, HLA class I and class II types were obtained from metadata supplied by the sample provider rather than from assay-based typing. The material from the prospective study consisted of cDNA or gDNA derived from T cells, B-cell-depleted T cells, or PBMCs. The samples were drawn from the first 160 participants of the ongoing ImmuneRACE study and from 1,254 subjects provided by 6 global collaborators. The repertoires were released in a freely available public database intended as a resource for research on the immune response to SARS-CoV-2. The dataset comprised deeply sampled blood TCRbeta repertoires from subjects exposed to, actively infected with, or recovered from COVID-19.

TCRbeta CDR3 regions were amplified from genomic DNA by means of the immunoSEQ Assay, a bias-controlled multiplex PCR. The authors' analysis ran thus. Within the assay, amplification of reference gene primers was used to estimate how many nucleated cells each sample contained. Sequence reads were collapsed and filtered to measure the absolute abundance of every unique TCRbeta CDR3 rearrangement. For each sample, productive Simpson clonality was calculated by taking the square root of Simpson's diversity index across productive rearrangements. TCRdb limited this immuneACCESS table to in-frame rearrangements with V and J called. A share of clones is missing; checked studies link under half to unresolved V genes, and the rest is unexplained. The V and J calls and the clone size are those of that table, but D and trimming were determined from the DNA. This sample lists around 260,000 clones; 83% were detected once. 8.5% to 9.5% of the sample is in the top ten clones.

The study at large found these results: How much clinical and demographic metadata was included differed by source and by participant, and the metadata was provided uncurated.

Reading from cysteine to phenylalanine, the CDR3 counts 17 amino acids. Of all the DNA, just the CDR3 is kept, 51 bases in frame from base 1. Clipping removes 0 bases from V and 9 bases from J, with 9 as the unmatched junction base count. The germline V gene gives CDR1 as LGHNA and CDR2 as YSLEER. Comments on this clone: This receptor's antigen is unknown. The input lacks base qualities; no much larger clone sits a single base away.

Another Seattle source contributed samples from volunteer blood donors who had recovered from COVID-19. Collaborating institutions collected whole blood in K2EDTA tubes following their own protocols. For TCRbeta analysis, collaborator samples were shipped as frozen whole blood, as isolated PBMCs, or as DNA extracted from either sample type. The receptor's source is a woman aged 45-65 years who had recovered from COVID-19. The V gene is TRBV4-3 and the J gene is TRBJ2-1; 12 bases in the middle match TRBD1. The sequencing sample was made of peripheral blood. The CDR3 loop reads CASSQDRGQGARREQFF. The DNA reads TGCGCCAGCAGCCAAGACAGGGGACAGGGGGCCAGGCGTGAGCAGTTCTTC.